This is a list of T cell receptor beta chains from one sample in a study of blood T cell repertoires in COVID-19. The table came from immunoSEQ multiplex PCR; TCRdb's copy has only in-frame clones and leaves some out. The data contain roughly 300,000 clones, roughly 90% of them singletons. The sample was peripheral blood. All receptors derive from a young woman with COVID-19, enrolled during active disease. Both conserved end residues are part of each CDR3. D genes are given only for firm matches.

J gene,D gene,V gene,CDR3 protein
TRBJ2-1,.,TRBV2,CASWASSESNEQFF
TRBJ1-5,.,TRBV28,CASSDPGGRGDQPQHF
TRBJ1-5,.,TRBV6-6,CASSYSGGNSNQPQHF
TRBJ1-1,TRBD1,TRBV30,CAWSVRTGGLAFF
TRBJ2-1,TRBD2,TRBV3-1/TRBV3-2,CASSQERTSGYNEQFF
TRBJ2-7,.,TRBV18,CASSLTGRATYEQYF
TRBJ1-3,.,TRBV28,CASSPPQGSGNTIYF
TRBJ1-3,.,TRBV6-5,CASRLTAGAGNTIYF
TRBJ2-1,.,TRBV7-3,CASSPGQPSSYNEQFF
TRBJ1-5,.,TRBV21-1,CASSWAEGGERQPQHF
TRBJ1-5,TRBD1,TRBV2,CASSLDRGGDQPQHF
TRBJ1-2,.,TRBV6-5,CASSYLGGGYTF
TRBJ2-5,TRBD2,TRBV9,CASTGLGQPGETQYF
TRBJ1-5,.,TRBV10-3,CAIRQGNQPQHF
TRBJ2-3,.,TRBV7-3,CASSLITPARSTDTQYF
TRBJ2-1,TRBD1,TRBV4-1,CASSPARDRGPNNEQFF
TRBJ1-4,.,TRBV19,CASTTGRRNEKLFF
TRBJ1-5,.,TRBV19,CASSIGAGNNQPQHF
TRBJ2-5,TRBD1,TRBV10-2,CASSGVRQGETQYF
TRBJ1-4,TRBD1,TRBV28,CASSLDRVDEKLFF
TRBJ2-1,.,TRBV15,CATSSTGDAGGDEQFF
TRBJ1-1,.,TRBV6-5,CASSTDRDTEAFF
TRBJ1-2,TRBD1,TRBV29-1,CSPQVGTELALPTVPLNYGYTF
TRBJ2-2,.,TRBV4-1,CASSQVGGGTGELFF
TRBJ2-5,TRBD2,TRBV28,CASSFSIQTSGTYQETQYF
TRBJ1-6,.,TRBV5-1,CASSFRDNNSPLHF
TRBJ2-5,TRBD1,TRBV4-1,CASSQSLGQVQETQYF
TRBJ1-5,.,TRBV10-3,CAITGTPNQPQHF
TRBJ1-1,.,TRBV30,CAWSESQGNTEAFF
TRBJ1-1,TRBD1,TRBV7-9,CASSLDTGVTEAFF
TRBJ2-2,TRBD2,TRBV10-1,CASSRLAAGELFF
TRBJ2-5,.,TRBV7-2,CASSLNGGETQYF
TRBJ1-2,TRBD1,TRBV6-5,CASAQGAGGYTF